This passage covers 10 T cell receptor beta chains from one sample sequenced in a study of blood T cell repertoires in COVID-19. Repertoires were generated with immunoSEQ multiplex PCR, while TCRdb's copy carries only in-frame clones and drops some. The table lists 150,000 to 180,000 clones, approximately 80% of them singletons. The material sequenced was peripheral blood. The receptor set was obtained from a woman aged 60-75 years with acute or convalescent COVID-19.

This clone has more than one count but fewer than ten. The rearrangement joins TRBV4-2 to TRBJ1-2; 7 nucleotides line up with TRBD1. This CDR3 has 15 residues. CDR1 LGHNA and CDR2 YNFKEQ come from the germline V gene. The junction had 7 bases not matched to a gene; V was cut back by 4 bases and J by 2 bases. DNA of the CDR3: TGTGCCAGCAGCCCGACAGGGCTAGAGAACTATGGCTACACCTTC. This codes for CASSPTGLENYGYTF.

The rearrangement uses TRBV9 and TRBJ2-7; 7 bases are a match to TRBD1. V was clipped by 1 base and J by 3 bases; unmatched bases: 4. The CDR3 is made up of 14 amino acids. The germline V gene encodes CDR1 SGDLS and CDR2 YYNGEE. CDR3 amino acids: CASSVSTGDYEQYF. Written as DNA, the CDR3 is TGTGCCAGCAGCGTATCAACAGGGGACTACGAGCAGTACTTC.

The chain has TRBV7-9 and TRBJ2-2; 9 bases fit TRBD1. Germline V lookup: CDR1 SEHNR, CDR2 FQNEAQ (reference sequence). This CDR3 comprises 17 residues. The trim removed 1 base at V and 4 bases at J, leaving 7 bases unmatched. Here the CDR3 reads CASSLVGTGTSTGELFF. DNA for the CDR3: TGTGCCAGCAGCTTAGTAGGGACAGGGACGAGCACCGGGGAGCTGTTTTTT.

This chain connects TRBV3-1 (or the pseudogene TRBV3-2) to TRBJ1-1, with D possibly matching TRBD1 (6 bases). The CDR3 runs 15 residues. V lost 0 bases and J 4 bases, leaving 12 bases between the germline ends. Germline-derived CDR1 and CDR2 are LGHDT and YNNKEL (reference sequence). The CDR3 is CASSQDSGVFTEAFF. CDR3 sequence (DNA): TGTGCCAGCAGCCAAGATTCAGGGGTGTTCACTGAAGCTTTCTTT.

The genes are TRBV19 and TRBJ2-7; 11 positions agree with TRBD1. V was clipped by 10 bases and J by 2 bases; unmatched bases: 4. There are 13 residues in the CDR3. Germline V CDR1 and CDR2: LNHDA, SQIVND (reference sequence). CDR3 loop: CATRDRGTYEQYF. CDR3 nucleotide sequence: TGTGCCACCCGGGACAGGGGGACCTACGAGCAGTACTTC.

The chain is built from TRBV7-3 and TRBJ2-1, with D tentatively TRBD1 (5 bases). The CDR3 is made up of 15 amino acids. CDR1 SGHTA and CDR2 FQGTGA come from the germline V gene. Between the trimmed V and J ends, which lost 5 bases and 1 base, there was a span of 12 bases. The CDR3 DNA sequence: TGTGCCAGCAGCCCTGACAGTAGATCCTACAATGAGCAGTTCTTC. Its translation: CASSPDSRSYNEQFF.

J is TRBJ1-1 and V is TRBV18; the D is unclear. V was pared by 2 bases and J by 3 bases, with 10 bases between. This CDR3 has 14 residues. Germline V gene lookup returns CDR1 KGHSH and CDR2 LQKENI. The CDR3: CASSPEVGYTEAFF. CDR3 bases: TGTGCCAGCTCACCAGAGGTCGGGTACACTGAAGCTTTCTTT. Full variable domain (rest looked up from reference TRBV18 and TRBJ1-1): NAGVMQNPRHLVRRRGQEARLRCSPMKGHSHVYWYRQLPEEGLKFMVYLQKENIIDESGMPKERFSAEFPKEGPSILRIQQVVRGDSAAYFCASSPEVGYTEAFFGQGTRLTVV.

This sequence joins TRBV27 and TRBJ1-6, with D perhaps matching TRBD1 (6 bases). V was trimmed by 2 bases and J by 3 bases, leaving 14 bases between them. The CDR3 spans 17 residues. Germline V gene sequence: CDR1 MNHEY, CDR2 SMNVEV (reference sequence). The CDR3: CASSLGLRGNYNSPLHF. CDR3 in DNA: TGTGCCAGCAGTTTAGGGTTGAGGGGGAACTATAATTCACCCCTCCACTTT.

This clone has more than one count but fewer than ten. The V call is TRBV3-1 (or the pseudogene TRBV3-2), the J call TRBJ2-5; 8 positions match TRBD1. V gave up 4 bases and J gave up 5 bases; unmatched junction bases: 9. Germline values: CDR1 LGHDT, CDR2 YNNKEL (reference sequence). The CDR3 consists of 15 residues. CDR3 loop: CASSLLGQAGETQYF. CDR3 nucleotides: TGTGCCAGCAGCCTCCTGGGACAGGCCGGGGAGACCCAGTACTTC.

CDR3 bases: TGTGCCAGCAGCCTAATCACAGATACGCAGTATTTT. Translation gives CASSLITDTQYF. This chain joins TRBV3-1 (or the pseudogene TRBV3-2) and TRBJ2-3; D ambiguous. In germline, CDR1 is LGHDT, CDR2 YNNKEL (reference sequence). This CDR3 contains 12 residues. Trimming stripped 4 bases from V and 2 bases from J, with 4 bases between.